Shown below are 9 T cell receptor beta chains from a single sample sequenced in a study of blood T cell repertoires in COVID-19. The assay was immunoSEQ multiplex PCR, and TCRdb's table has in-frame clones only and misses some. The data hold some 400,000 clones, with 90% observed a single time. The material sequenced was peripheral blood. The receptors were sampled from a man aged 18 to 29 with active or convalescent COVID-19.

This clone was found once. This chain links TRBV7-2 with TRBJ2-1; TRBD2 aligns across 8 bases. The V segment lost 4 bases and the J segment 6 bases; nucleotides outside the gene matches: 2. CDR3 length: 13 residues. Germline lookup yields CDR1 SGHTA and CDR2 FQGNSA. The CDR3 here is CASSSTSGNEQFF. DNA of the CDR3: TGTGCCAGCAGCTCCACTAGCGGCAATGAGCAGTTCTTC.

The chain combines TRBV7-6 with TRBJ2-5; D ambiguous. CDR3 length: 19 amino acids. From germline, CDR1 is SGHVS and CDR2 FNYEAQ. V was clipped by 5 bases and J by 1 base, with 26 bases between them. This chain's CDR3 is CASSLYRWPDVGGQETQYF. CDR3 bases: TGTGCCAGCAGCCTATACCGATGGCCTGATGTTGGCGGCCAAGAGACCCAGTACTTC.

The chain has TRBV1 and TRBJ1-4; TRBD1, the table's D call, was not compared with the DNA. TRBV1 represents a pseudogene. The CDR3 consists of 15 residues. In nucleotides, the CDR3 is TGCACCAGCAGCGCCGTTACGACAGTTAATGAAAAACTGTTTTTT. Its protein is CTSSAVTTVNEKLFF.

This chain links TRBV4-3 with TRBJ2-5, with TRBD1 identical over 9 bases. Trimming at V came to 0 bases and at J to 4 bases, leaving 6 bases not matched to a gene. Looked up from germline, CDR1 is LGHNA and CDR2 is YSLEER. The CDR3 loop spans 16 amino acids. CDR3 loop: CASSQDTGQGTETQYF. The CDR3 coding sequence is TGCGCCAGCAGCCAAGATACCGGACAGGGGACAGAGACCCAGTACTTC.

This chain joins TRBV18 and TRBJ2-1; no clear D. Germline CDR1 reads KGHSH; CDR2 reads LQKENI. The CDR3 totals 13 residues. Trimming stripped 5 bases from V and 5 bases from J, with 10 bases between. The CDR3, as DNA: TGTGCCAGCTCAGATCGGCGGAACAATGAGCAGTTCTTC. Protein: CASSDRRNNEQFF.

This clone occurred once. The chain recombines TRBV19 with TRBJ2-3, with 9 bases matching TRBD2. There are 17 residues in the CDR3. Per the germline V gene, CDR1 is LNHDA and CDR2 is SQIVND (reference sequence). The V segment lost 3 bases and the J segment 0 bases; nucleotides outside the gene matches: 7. The CDR3 nucleotides read TGTGCCAGTAGTATTGGGTCTAGCGGGGCGAGCACAGATACGCAGTATTTT. As protein: CASSIGSSGASTDTQYF.

V usage is TRBV7-6 and J usage is TRBJ2-1; 7 nucleotides line up with TRBD2. This CDR3 comprises 13 residues. The germline V gene encodes CDR1 SGHVS and CDR2 FNYEAQ. The V segment lost 1 base and the J segment 9 bases; nucleotides outside the gene matches: 3. The CDR3 region is CASSLVIAGEQFF. The CDR3 bases are TGTGCCAGCAGCTTAGTGATAGCGGGTGAGCAGTTCTTC.

CDR3 sequence: CSVVPGFDYGYTF. CDR3 nucleotides: TGCAGCGTTGTCCCAGGGTTTGACTATGGCTACACCTTC. This sequence joins TRBV29-1 and TRBJ1-2; D is perhaps TRBD1 (5 bases). CDR1 and CDR2 from the germline V gene are SQVTM and ANQGSEA. The V gene lost 4 bases and the J gene lost 3 bases, with 12 bases spanning the gap. The CDR3 contains 13 residues.

The CDR3 DNA reads as TGTGCCAGCAGTTATAGTTTTGGGACAGGTTATTTGGAGCAGTACTTC. It codes for CASSYSFGTGYLEQYF. The J gene is TRBJ2-7, the V gene TRBV6-6, with 8 bases lining up with TRBD1. Unmatched junction bases numbered 14, after V lost 3 bases and J lost 7 bases. The CDR3 loop spans 16 amino acids. Looked up from germline, CDR1 is MNHNY and CDR2 is SVGAGI (reference sequence).